Listed below are T cell receptor beta chains from one sample, sequenced in a study of blood T cell repertoires in COVID-19. The repertoire was sequenced with immunoSEQ multiplex PCR; TCRdb's copy has only in-frame clones and lacks some. The sample has about 380,000 clones, 87% seen once. The sequenced sample consisted of PBMCs or T cells enriched from blood (not recorded which). These receptors came from a woman aged 25-40 years who had recovered from COVID-19. CDR3s include the opening cysteine and the closing phenylalanine or tryptophan. The D gene is left open where the match is weak. Clone size is given for some rows only: seen once, a few or many times, or a class if the clone is expanded.

TRBJ1-4 TRBV7-9 - once TGTGCCAGCAGCTGGCAGGGAGGAGAAGAGGAAAAACTGTTTTTT CASSWQGGEEEKLFF
TRBJ1-4 TRBV7-3 TRBD1 - TGTGCCAGCAGCTTAACGATGACAGGGGTTGAAAAACTGTTTTTT CASSLTMTGVEKLFF
TRBJ2-7 TRBV7-2 TRBD2 - TGTGCCAGCAGCTGGACTAGCGGAGCCTACGAGCAGTACTTC CASSWTSGAYEQYF
TRBJ1-2 TRBV6-5 TRBD1 - TGTGCCAGCGGCCGACAGGGAAATTATGGCTACACCTTC CASGRQGNYGYTF
TRBJ1-3 TRBV14 - - TGTGCCAGCAGCCAAGGTTCAGTAAGCTCTGGAAACACCATATATTTT CASSQGSVSSGNTIYF
TRBJ2-3 TRBV7-7 - - TGTGCTAGCAGCTTAACAGGTGCTAGCACAGATACGCAGTATTTT CASSLTGASTDTQYF
TRBJ2-1 TRBV6-2/TRBV6-3 - - TGTGCCAGCAGTTACGGGGCGATTTCCTACAATGAGCAGTTCTTC CASSYGAISYNEQFF
TRBJ1-1 TRBV13 TRBD1 - TGTGCCAGCAGCCTCCGGACAGGGGTGGTAACTGAAGCTTTCTTT CASSLRTGVVTEAFF
TRBJ1-3 TRBV2 - few TGTGCCAGCAGATCGGACGCGGGGAACACCATATATTTT CASRSDAGNTIYF
TRBJ1-2 TRBV18 TRBD1 - TGTGCCAGCTCAGAGGACAGGGTAGTGGACTATGGCTACACCTTC CASSEDRVVDYGYTF
TRBJ2-7 TRBV7-9 - - TGTGCCAGCAGCCCCCAAATTATGGGGCAGGGTAGCTACGAGCAGTACTTC CASSPQIMGQGSYEQYF
TRBJ1-4 TRBV6-1 TRBD1 - TGTGCCAGCAGTGAACGGCAGGGGGATGAAAAACTGTTTTTT CASSERQGDEKLFF
TRBJ2-1 TRBV11-1 TRBD2 - TGTGCCAGCAGCTTAGTTCCGGGAGGGTTAGATGAGCAGTTCTTC CASSLVPGGLDEQFF
TRBJ1-1 TRBV7-6 - - TGTGCCAGCAGCGCGGACAGCAACACTGAAGCTTTCTTT CASSADSNTEAFF
TRBJ2-3 TRBV28 TRBD1 - TGTGCCAGCAGTTCAGGGGGCGTTGGAGATACGCAGTATTTT CASSSGGVGDTQYF
TRBJ2-7 TRBV6-5 - - TGTGCCAGCAGTTACTCGAACAGGAACGAGCAGTACTTC CASSYSNRNEQYF
TRBJ1-3 TRBV18 - - TGTGCCAGCTCACGGGGGCCCGGAAACTCTGGAAACACCATATATTTT CASSRGPGNSGNTIYF
TRBJ1-2 TRBV11-2 - - TGTGCCAGCAGCTTAGCCCCGGGGACAAGGAACTATGGCTACACCTTC CASSLAPGTRNYGYTF